This T cell receptor (beta chain) is from a study of blood T cell repertoires in COVID-19. Across the whole study: Both acute and convalescent COVID-19 samples were obtained from the United States, Italy and Spain. Sources were T cells, B-cell-depleted T cells, or PBMCs; the material itself was cDNA or gDNA.

In germline, CDR1 is SGHNT, CDR2 YYREEE (reference sequence). Between the trimmed V and J ends, which lost 0 bases and 2 bases, there was a span of 11 bases. The length of the CDR3 is 15 residues. Per the original data handling: Reference gene primer amplification gave nucleated cell count estimates. Assay: immunoSEQ multiplex PCR; the TCRdb copy retains only in-frame clones and omits some. V, J and clone size reflect that table, while D and trimming were determined from the DNA. Here the sample spans approximately 210,000 clones, 70% to 90% being singletons. The genes are TRBV5-4 and TRBJ1-1; D gene uncertain. The sequencing input was peripheral blood. The sequence was obtained from a woman in her forties with acute or convalescent COVID-19. CDR3 coding DNA: TGTGCCAGCAGCTTGGAGGAGGGTCTAAACACTGAAGCTTTCTTT. Its protein product is CASSLEEGLNTEAFF.